This T cell receptor beta chain emerged from a study of blood T cell repertoires in COVID-19 (dated by TCRdb to 2019 to 2021). Study-wide context: Collaborator samples came from the United States, Italy and Spain and covered acute and convalescent phases of COVID-19. The material from the prospective study consisted of cDNA or gDNA derived from T cells, B-cell-depleted T cells, or PBMCs. Subjects who had been exposed to COVID-19, were actively infected with it, or had recovered from it provided the deeply sampled blood TCRbeta repertoires that made up the dataset. The repertoires were released in a freely available public database meant as a resource for research on the immune response to SARS-CoV-2. Samples came from the ongoing ImmuneRACE study (first 160 participants) plus 1,254 subjects from 6 global collaborators. Nearly every sample came with metadata listing a de-identified subject ID, COVID-19 status, age in years and sex. Where available, HLA class I and class II types were obtained from metadata supplied by the sample provider rather than from assay-based typing.

V is shortened by 3 bases, J by 6 bases, and the region joining them spans 18 bases. CDR1 and CDR2 are drawn from the germline V gene (reference sequence): LNHDA, SQIVND. CDR3 length: 15 amino acids, cysteine to phenylalanine. Only the CDR3 region is kept as DNA, spanning 45 bases read in frame from base 1. As to this clone: What this receptor recognizes is not known. No much larger clonotype is one base removed from it; base qualities were not supplied.

The study at large found these results: The amount of clinical and demographic metadata varied by source and participant and was provided uncurated.

Each collaborating institution followed its own protocols to collect whole blood in K2EDTA tubes. Collaborator samples were shipped for TCRbeta analysis as frozen whole blood, isolated PBMCs, or DNA extracted from either sample type. TCRbeta CDR3 regions were amplified from genomic DNA using the immunoSEQ Assay, a bias-controlled multiplex PCR. Turning to the authors' computational methods: The number of nucleated cells in each sample was estimated from the amplification of reference gene primers within the assay. Sequence reads were collapsed and filtered to measure the absolute abundance of every unique TCRbeta CDR3 rearrangement. For each sample, productive Simpson clonality was calculated as the square root of Simpson's diversity index across productive rearrangements. TCRdb's version of the immuneACCESS table is confined to in-frame rearrangements and falls short of the full clone set. An unresolved V gene accounts for under half of the shortfall where checked; the remainder is of unknown origin. From that table come the V and J calls and clone size; the DNA was used to work out D and trimming. Across this sample there are about 140,000 clones, with around 89% seen only once. The ten largest make up approximately 2.8% of the sample.

Material for sequencing was peripheral blood. The receptor was isolated from an older woman with active COVID-19. In this chain, TRBV19 is recombined with TRBJ2-7; matching of 6 bases hints at TRBD2 as the D gene. The CDR3 is CASSIAGMDYREQYF. The DNA sequence is TGTGCCAGTAGTATTGCAGGCATGGACTATCGCGAGCAGTACTTC.